The rows below give T cell receptor beta chains drawn from one sample of a study of T cells after yellow fever vaccination. MiXCR was run by TCRdb on the 5' RACE reads, yielding one entry per CDR3 protein. The data contain about 120,000 distinct CDR3 sequences, 8% to 9.5% of them singletons. The starting material was CD8+ T cells sorted from PBMCs, obtained 45 days after the yellow fever booster vaccination. The receptors come from a man aged 30 to 45 who received the YFV17D yellow fever vaccine. Both conserved end residues are part of each CDR3.

TRBJ2-7,TRBV27,CASRPGTGGHEQYF
TRBJ2-6,TRBV18,CASSPYQVSGANVLTF
TRBJ2-3,TRBV24-1,CATSDSSGIDTQYF
TRBJ2-4,TRBV7-2,CASSFQGDIQYF
TRBJ2-5,TRBV12-3/TRBV12-4,CASSVPGETQYF
TRBJ2-7,TRBV7-2,CASSVPGIDYEQYF
TRBJ2-1,TRBV28,CASSSARGEMDEQFF
TRBJ2-6,TRBV20-1,CSASRWVAGPSGANVLTF
TRBJ2-1,TRBV9,CASSESGALVEQFF
TRBJ2-3,TRBV27,CASSLSENGDTQYF
TRBJ2-2,TRBV27,CASSYGTNGELFF
TRBJ1-2,TRBV10-3,CAISTWRGGDYGYTF
TRBJ1-4,TRBV30,CAWKPTGLDEKLFF
TRBJ2-7,TRBV6-1,CASGKPEQYF
TRBJ2-1,TRBV5-4,CATRRSGISSYNEQFF
TRBJ2-7,TRBV12-3/TRBV12-4,CASSPRSPPEQYF
TRBJ2-5,TRBV7-8,CASSLVLRGGETQYF
TRBJ1-5,TRBV4-3,CASSQFRTPNQPQHF